Listed here are 2 T cell receptor beta chains from one sample, sequenced in a study of cytomegalovirus exposure and HLA in healthy donors. The PCR employed 60 Vbeta primers together with 13 Jbeta primers. Generated by immunoSEQ multiplex PCR, the TCRdb table keeps only in-frame clones and is missing some. The sample lists under 100,000 clones, roughly 70% occurring once. The sequencing sample was made of PBMCs. The receptors here all came from a man in his forties or fifties in good health and CMV-seronegative.

V gene TRBV4-2 combines with J gene TRBJ2-7, with 7 bases fitting TRBD1. Germline CDR1 reads LGHNA; CDR2 reads YNFKEQ. The V and J ends lost 4 bases and 2 bases, in that order; junction bases with no gene match: 5. CDR3 length: 14 amino acids. In DNA form, the CDR3 reads TGTGCCAGCAGCCCGACAGGGAGCCCCTACGAGCAGTACTTC. This codes for CASSPTGSPYEQYF.

The gene calls are TRBV29-1 and TRBJ2-7, with D perhaps TRBD2 (5 bases). The CDR3 is made up of 13 amino acids. The germline V gene has CDR1 SQVTM and CDR2 ANQGSEA. Trimming cost V 3 bases and J 4 bases, with 13 bases left between them. The CDR3: CSVDSGTVYEQYF. CDR3 sequence (DNA): TGCAGCGTTGATTCGGGAACGGTGTACGAGCAGTACTTC.